The entry below gives a single T cell receptor beta chain sequence along with its context. The entry originates in a study of control samples from healthy donors and cancer patients. The germline gives CDR1 MGHRA, CDR2 YSYEKL. The V end lost 3 bases, the J end lost 0 bases, and 9 bases lay between the germline ends. The CDR3 extends over 15 amino acids. The repertoire was sequenced with immunoSEQ multiplex PCR; TCRdb's copy has only in-frame clones and lacks some. The sample consists of 45,000 or so clones, 75% to 95% of them appearing once. The sequencing sample was made of PBMCs. This clonotype originated in a woman between 40 and 55 years old with head and neck cancer. The chain couples TRBV4-1 to TRBJ2-1; D not resolved. The CDR3: CASSQAPLSYNEQFF. The CDR3 coding sequence is TGCGCCAGCAGCCAGGCCCCCCTCTCCTACAATGAGCAGTTCTTC.